This T cell receptor (beta chain) was recorded in a study of shared clonotypes between healthy human individuals. Study overall: Used for every donor were three CD4 naive, three CD4 memory, two CD8 naive and one CD8 memory plate. Regarding the study as a whole: For naive CD4 cells, roughly 5% of clonotypes were shared across a handful of donors.

Investigators divided CD4+ cells into CD45RA+ naive and CD45RA-negative memory subsets. CDR1 and CDR2 (germline): SGHNT, YYREEE (reference sequence). The CDR3 loop spans 15 amino acids. The V end lost 0 bases, the J end lost 1 base, and 9 bases lay between the germline ends. In the case of this clone: What it binds is not known.

TCRdb keeps only in-frame clones here, not all; method: immunoSEQ multiplex PCR. This sample yields 2 million to 2.5 million clones, of which roughly 93% are seen a single time; about 0.39% belongs to the top ten. The sample was naive CD4+ T cells from PBMCs. Subset: CD45RA+ positively selected. This clonotype was sampled from a man aged 18 to 29 in good health. Some clones in this sample may be carry-over from other donors' samples. V and J are TRBV5-4 and TRBJ2-3; D ambiguous. In DNA, the CDR3 is TGTGCCAGCAGCTTGGGTAGGTCGGGCACAGATACGCAGTATTTT. Its translation is CASSLGRSGTDTQYF.